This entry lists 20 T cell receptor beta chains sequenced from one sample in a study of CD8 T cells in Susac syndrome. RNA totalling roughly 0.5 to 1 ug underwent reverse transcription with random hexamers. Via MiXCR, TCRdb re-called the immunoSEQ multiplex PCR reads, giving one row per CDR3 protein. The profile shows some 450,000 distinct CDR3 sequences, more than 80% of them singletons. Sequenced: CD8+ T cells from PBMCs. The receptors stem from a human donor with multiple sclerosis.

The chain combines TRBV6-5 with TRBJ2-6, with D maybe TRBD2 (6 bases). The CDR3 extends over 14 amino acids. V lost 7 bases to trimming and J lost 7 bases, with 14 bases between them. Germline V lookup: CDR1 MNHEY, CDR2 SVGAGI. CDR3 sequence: CASNEGRYANVLTF. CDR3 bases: TGTGCCAGCAATGAGGGGAGGTATGCCAACGTCCTGACTTTC.

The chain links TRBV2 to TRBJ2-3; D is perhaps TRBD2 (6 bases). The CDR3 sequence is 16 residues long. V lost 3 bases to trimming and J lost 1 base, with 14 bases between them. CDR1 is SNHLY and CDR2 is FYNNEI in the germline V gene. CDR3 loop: CASSDGSSAGTDTQYF. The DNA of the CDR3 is TGTGCCAGCAGTGACGGTTCTAGCGCGGGCACAGATACGCAGTATTTT.

CDR3 residues: CAITLGVGNTIYF. CDR3 coding DNA: TGTGCCATCACCCTTGGAGTGGGAAACACCATATATTTT. The J gene is TRBJ1-3, the V gene TRBV6-2 or TRBV6-3; no clear D gene. The V end lost 10 bases, the J end lost 4 bases, and 14 bases lay between the germline ends. Germline V gives CDR1 MNHEY, CDR2 SVGEGT. This CDR3 contains 13 residues.

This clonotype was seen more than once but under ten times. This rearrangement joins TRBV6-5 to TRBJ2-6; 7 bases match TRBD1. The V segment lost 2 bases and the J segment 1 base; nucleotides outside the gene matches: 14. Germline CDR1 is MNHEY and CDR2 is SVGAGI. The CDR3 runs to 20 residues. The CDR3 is CASSYRPYRGRHSGANVLTF. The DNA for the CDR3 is TGTGCCAGCAGTTACCGTCCCTACAGGGGCCGTCATTCTGGGGCCAACGTCCTGACTTTC.

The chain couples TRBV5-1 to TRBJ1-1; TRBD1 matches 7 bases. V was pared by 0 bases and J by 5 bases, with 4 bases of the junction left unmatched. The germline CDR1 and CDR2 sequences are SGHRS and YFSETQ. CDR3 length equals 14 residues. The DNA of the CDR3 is TGCGCCAGCAGCTTGGAACAGGGGCGAACTGAAGCTTTCTTT. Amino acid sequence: CASSLEQGRTEAFF.

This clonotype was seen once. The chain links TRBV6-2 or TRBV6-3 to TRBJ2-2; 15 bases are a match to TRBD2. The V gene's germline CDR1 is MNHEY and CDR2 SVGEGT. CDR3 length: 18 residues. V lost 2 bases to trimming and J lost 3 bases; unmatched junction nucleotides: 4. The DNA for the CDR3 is TGTGCCAGCAGTTACGAGGGGACTAGCGGGGGGTACACCGGGGAGCTGTTTTTT. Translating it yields CASSYEGTSGGYTGELFF.

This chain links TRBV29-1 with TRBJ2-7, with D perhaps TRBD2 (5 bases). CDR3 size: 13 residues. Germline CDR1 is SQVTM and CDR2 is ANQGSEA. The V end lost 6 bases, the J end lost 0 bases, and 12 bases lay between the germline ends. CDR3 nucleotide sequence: TGCAGCGTCATCTCAGAGGGCTCCTACGAGCAGTACTTC. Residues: CSVISEGSYEQYF.

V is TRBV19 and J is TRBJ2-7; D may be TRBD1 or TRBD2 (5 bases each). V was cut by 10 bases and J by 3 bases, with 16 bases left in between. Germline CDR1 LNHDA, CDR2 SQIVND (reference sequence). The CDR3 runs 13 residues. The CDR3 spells CATRDRSRYEQYF. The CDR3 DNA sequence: TGTGCCACCCGGGACCGCTCCCGCTACGAGCAGTACTTC.

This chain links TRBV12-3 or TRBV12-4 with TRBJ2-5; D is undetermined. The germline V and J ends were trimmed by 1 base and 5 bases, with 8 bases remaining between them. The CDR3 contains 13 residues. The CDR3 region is CASSLGSPETQYF. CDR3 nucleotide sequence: TGTGCCAGCAGTTTAGGTAGTCCTGAGACCCAGTACTTC.

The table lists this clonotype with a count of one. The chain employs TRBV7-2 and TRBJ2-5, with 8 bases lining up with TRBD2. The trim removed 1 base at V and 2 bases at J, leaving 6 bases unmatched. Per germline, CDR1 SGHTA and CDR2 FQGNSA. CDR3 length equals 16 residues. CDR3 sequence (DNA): TGTGCCAGCAGCTTAGTGGGCGGGGGGATTCAAGAGACCCAGTACTTC. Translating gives CASSLVGGGIQETQYF.

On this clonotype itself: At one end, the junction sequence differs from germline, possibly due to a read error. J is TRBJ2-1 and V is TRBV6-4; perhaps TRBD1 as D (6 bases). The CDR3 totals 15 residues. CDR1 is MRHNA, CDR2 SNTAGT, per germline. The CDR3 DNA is TGTGCCAGCAGTGAGCGGACAGATGCCTACAATGAGCAGTCCTTC. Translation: CASSERTDAYNEQSF.

CDR3 bases: TGTGCCAGCAGCTTGGAGGCAGGTAGGAGCTCCTACAATGAGCAGTTCTTC. Its translation is CASSLEAGRSSYNEQFF. The V gene is TRBV5-4, the J gene TRBJ2-1; D uncertain. Trimming removed 0 bases at V and 0 bases at J, with 13 bases between. CDR3 length: 17 amino acids. Germline CDR1 reads SGHNT; CDR2 reads YYREEE (reference sequence).

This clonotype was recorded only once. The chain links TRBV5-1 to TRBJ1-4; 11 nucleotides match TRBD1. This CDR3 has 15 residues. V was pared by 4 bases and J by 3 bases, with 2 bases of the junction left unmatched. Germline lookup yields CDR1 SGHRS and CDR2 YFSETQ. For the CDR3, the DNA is TGCGCCAGCAGCCCGGACAGGGGGCCTAATGAAAAACTGTTTTTT. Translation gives CASSPDRGPNEKLFF.

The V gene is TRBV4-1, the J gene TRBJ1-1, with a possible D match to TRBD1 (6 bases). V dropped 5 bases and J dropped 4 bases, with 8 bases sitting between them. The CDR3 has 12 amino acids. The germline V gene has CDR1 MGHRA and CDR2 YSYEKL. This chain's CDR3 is CASSMTGTEAFF. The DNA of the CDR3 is TGCGCCAGCAGCATGACAGGCACTGAAGCTTTCTTT.

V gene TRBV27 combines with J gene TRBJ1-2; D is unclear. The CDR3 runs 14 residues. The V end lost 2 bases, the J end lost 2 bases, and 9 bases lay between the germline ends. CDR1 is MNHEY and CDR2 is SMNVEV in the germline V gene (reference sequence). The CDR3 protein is CASSLQPLNYGYTF. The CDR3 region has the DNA TGTGCCAGCAGTTTACAGCCACTGAACTATGGCTACACCTTC.

The CDR3 reads CASSPREGRRVSLYTGELFF. For the CDR3, the DNA is TGTGCCAGCAGCCCCAGAGAGGGGAGGAGGGTCAGCCTCTACACCGGGGAGCTGTTTTTT. The J gene is TRBJ2-2, the V gene TRBV11-2, with D tentatively TRBD2 (6 bases). V lost 5 bases, J lost 3 bases, and 28 bases lay in between. The length of the CDR3 is 20 residues. Germline values: CDR1 SGHAT, CDR2 FQNNGV.

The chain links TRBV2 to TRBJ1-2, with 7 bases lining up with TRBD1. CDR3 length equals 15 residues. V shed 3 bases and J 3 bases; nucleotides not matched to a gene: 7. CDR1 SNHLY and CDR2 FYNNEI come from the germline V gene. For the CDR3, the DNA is TGTGCCAGCAGTGACTGGACAGGTATGGACTATGGCTACACCTTC. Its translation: CASSDWTGMDYGYTF.

The CDR3 DNA follows: TGTGCCAGCAGCCTCGGAGCGAGGGAGCTGTTTTTT. It yields the protein CASSLGARELFF. The chain carries TRBV3-1 and TRBJ2-2; no clear D gene. V lost 4 bases, J lost 9 bases, and 9 bases lay in between. The CDR3 consists of 12 residues. Germline-derived CDR1 and CDR2 are LGHDT and YNNKEL (reference sequence). Drawing the rest from reference TRBV3-1 and TRBJ2-2, the complete variable domain is DTAVSQTPKYLVTQMGNDKSIKCEQNLGHDTMYWYKQDSKKFLKIMFSYNNKELIINETVPNRFSPKSPDKAHLNLHINSLELGDSAVYFCASSLGARELFFGEGSRLTVL.

The CDR3 reads CSARYRDTGELFF. The CDR3 DNA reads as TGCAGTGCTAGGTACAGGGACACCGGGGAGCTGTTTTTT. The chain uses TRBV20-1 and TRBJ2-2; D possibly corresponds to TRBD1 (6 bases). CDR3 size: 13 residues. From germline, CDR1 is DFQATT and CDR2 SNEGSKA (reference sequence). Trimming took off 3 bases at V and 3 bases at J, with 8 bases between the two ends.

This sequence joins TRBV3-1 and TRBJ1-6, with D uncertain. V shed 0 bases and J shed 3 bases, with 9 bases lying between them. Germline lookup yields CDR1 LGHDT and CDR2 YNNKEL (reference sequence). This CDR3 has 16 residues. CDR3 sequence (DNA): TGTGCCAGCAGCCAAGAGAGGGAAGACTATAATTCACCCCTCCACTTT. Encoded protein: CASSQEREDYNSPLHF.